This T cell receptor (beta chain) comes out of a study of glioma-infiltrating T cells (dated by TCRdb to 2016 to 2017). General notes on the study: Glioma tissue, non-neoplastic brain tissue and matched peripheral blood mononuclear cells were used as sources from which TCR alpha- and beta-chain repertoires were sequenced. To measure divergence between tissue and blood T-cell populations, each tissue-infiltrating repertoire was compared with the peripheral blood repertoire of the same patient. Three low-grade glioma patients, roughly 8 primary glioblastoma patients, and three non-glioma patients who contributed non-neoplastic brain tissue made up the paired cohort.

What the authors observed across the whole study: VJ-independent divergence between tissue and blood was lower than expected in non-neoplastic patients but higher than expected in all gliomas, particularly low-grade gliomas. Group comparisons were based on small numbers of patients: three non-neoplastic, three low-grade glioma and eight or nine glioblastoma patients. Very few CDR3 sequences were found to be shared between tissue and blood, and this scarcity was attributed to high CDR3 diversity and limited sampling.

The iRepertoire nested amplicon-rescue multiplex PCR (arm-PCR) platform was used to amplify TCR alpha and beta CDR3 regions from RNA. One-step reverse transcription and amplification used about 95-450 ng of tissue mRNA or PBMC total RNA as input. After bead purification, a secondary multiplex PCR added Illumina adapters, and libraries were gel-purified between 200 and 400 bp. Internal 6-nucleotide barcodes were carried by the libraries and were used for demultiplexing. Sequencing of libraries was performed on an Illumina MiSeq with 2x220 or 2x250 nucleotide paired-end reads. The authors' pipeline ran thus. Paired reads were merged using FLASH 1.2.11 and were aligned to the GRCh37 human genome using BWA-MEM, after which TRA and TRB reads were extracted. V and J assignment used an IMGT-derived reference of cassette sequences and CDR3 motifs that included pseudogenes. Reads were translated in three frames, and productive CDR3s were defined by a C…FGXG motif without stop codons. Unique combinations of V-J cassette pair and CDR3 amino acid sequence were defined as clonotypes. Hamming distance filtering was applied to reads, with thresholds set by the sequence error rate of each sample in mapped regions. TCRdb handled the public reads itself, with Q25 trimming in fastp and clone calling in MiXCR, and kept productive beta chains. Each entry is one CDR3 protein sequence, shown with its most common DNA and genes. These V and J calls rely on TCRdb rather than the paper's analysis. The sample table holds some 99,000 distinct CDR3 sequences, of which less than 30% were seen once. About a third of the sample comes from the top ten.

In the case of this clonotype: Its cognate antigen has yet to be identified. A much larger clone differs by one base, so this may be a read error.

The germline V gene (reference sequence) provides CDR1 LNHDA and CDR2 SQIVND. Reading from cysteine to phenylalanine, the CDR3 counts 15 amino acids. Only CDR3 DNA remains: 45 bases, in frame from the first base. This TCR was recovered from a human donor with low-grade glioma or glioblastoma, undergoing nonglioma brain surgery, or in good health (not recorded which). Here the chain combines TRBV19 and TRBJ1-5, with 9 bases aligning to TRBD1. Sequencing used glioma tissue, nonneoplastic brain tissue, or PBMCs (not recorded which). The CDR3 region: CASSRLQGARQPPHF. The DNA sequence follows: TGTGCCAGTAGTAGATTACAGGGGGCGAGGCAGCCCCCGCATTTT.